One sample yielded the 15 T cell receptor beta chains listed below, sequenced in a study of Graves' ophthalmopathy and Graves' hyperthyroidism. Amplification from RNA transcripts yielded the TCR beta CDR3 regions. First-round RT-PCR with HTBI primers preceded a second-round multiplex PCR. TCRdb reanalysed the multiplex PCR reads using MiXCR and keeps one entry per CDR3 protein. The sample contains 680,000 or so distinct CDR3 sequences, about 20% of which appear only once. The sample was peripheral blood. The source is a young woman with stable Graves' hyperthyroidism. Some clones in this sample may be carry-over from other donors' samples.

Only a few counts were recorded for this clonotype. Germline is not matched at one junction end, which may reflect a read error. This chain uses TRBV6-1 with TRBJ1-1; no definite D call. The CDR3 is made up of 14 amino acids. From germline, CDR1 is MNHNS and CDR2 SASEGT. In nucleotides, the CDR3 is TGTGCCAGCAGTCCCCTCCACCGGAACACTGAAGCTTGCTTT. Amino acid sequence: CASSPLHRNTEACF.

In this sample, this clonotype turned up many times. The rearrangement links TRBV30 to TRBJ2-2, with D perhaps TRBD2 (7 bases). Germline V CDR1 and CDR2: GTSNPN, SVGIG (reference sequence). This CDR3 has 14 amino acids. Trimming left V 5 bases short and J 4 bases short, with 14 bases between. As DNA, the CDR3 is TGTGCCTGGGTAGGGGGGGCTGGCACCGGGGAGCTGTTTTTT. Its protein product is CAWVGGAGTGELFF.

The rearrangement joins TRBV29-1 to TRBJ1-1; no reliable D call. From germline, CDR1 is SQVTM and CDR2 ANQGSEA. This CDR3 is built from 13 residues. V was shortened by 2 bases and J by 4 bases, with 11 bases between the two germline ends. CDR3 coding DNA: TGCAGCGTTGAAAAGGGTTGGGGCACTGAAGCTTTCTTT. Translation: CSVEKGWGTEAFF.

This clonotype was picked up many times. The genes are TRBV20-1 and TRBJ1-5; D call uncertain. Germline lookup yields CDR1 DFQATT and CDR2 SNEGSKA (reference sequence). V was pared by 3 bases and J by 5 bases, with 8 bases between. The CDR3 loop spans 12 amino acids. CDR3 in amino acids: CSASLRDQPQHF. For the CDR3, the DNA is TGCAGTGCTAGTCTCCGGGATCAGCCCCAGCATTTT.

The chain employs TRBV6-5 and TRBJ1-1; maybe TRBD1 (6 bases). The germline V gene has CDR1 MNHEY and CDR2 SVGAGI. The length of the CDR3 is 14 residues. V was pared by 2 bases and J by 4 bases, with 11 bases between. CDR3 loop: CASSYIGGGTEAFF. The CDR3 DNA follows: TGTGCCAGCAGTTACATAGGGGGGGGCACTGAAGCTTTCTTT.

This clonotype was seen ten or more times. The chain uses TRBV6-5 and TRBJ2-2; D not resolved. CDR3 length equals 12 residues. CDR1 MNHEY and CDR2 SVGAGI come from the germline V gene. V was pared by 7 bases and J by 4 bases, with 7 bases between. The CDR3 DNA is TGTGCCAGCAAGTTTTTCACCGGGGAGCTGTTTTTT. Translating gives CASKFFTGELFF.

There are many counts of this clonotype. This chain connects TRBV28 to TRBJ1-3; the D gene is possibly TRBD1 (6 bases). The length of the CDR3 is 15 residues. CDR1 and CDR2 from the germline V gene are MDHEN and SYDVKM. Trimming took 6 bases from V and 0 from J, leaving 12 bases between them. As DNA, the CDR3 is TGTGCCAGCAGCCGACAGGACTACTCTGGAAACACCATATATTTT. It is translated as CASSRQDYSGNTIYF.

This clonotype has at least ten counts. The V gene is TRBV28, the J gene TRBJ1-5; possibly TRBD1 for D (5 bases). The germline CDR1 and CDR2 sequences are MDHEN and SYDVKM. Trimming cost V 10 bases and J 0 bases, with 10 bases left between them. This CDR3 has 13 residues. CDR3 DNA: TGTGCCAACGGGGGGTATAGCAATCAGCCCCAGCATTTT. Amino acid sequence: CANGGYSNQPQHF.

This clonotype appeared many times. V gene TRBV24-1 combines with J gene TRBJ1-1, with 9 bases lining up with TRBD1. The CDR3 is made up of 14 amino acids. Trimming removed 3 bases from V and 4 bases from J; junction bases left unmatched: 2. Looked up from germline, CDR1 is KGHDR and CDR2 is SFDVKD. The CDR3 sequence is CATSDGDRATEAFF. The CDR3 coding sequence is TGTGCCACCAGTGATGGGGACAGGGCCACTGAAGCTTTCTTT.

Ten or more counts support this clonotype. The chain employs TRBV3-1 and TRBJ1-2; D call uncertain. Germline assignment: CDR1 LGHDT and CDR2 YNNKEL (reference sequence). Trimming shortened V by 3 bases and J by 8 bases, and 7 bases separated the two germline ends. CDR3 length: 11 residues. DNA for the CDR3: TGTGCCAGCAGCCACGGGTGGGGCTACACCTTC. It translates to CASSHGWGYTF.

This clonotype was observed at least ten times. This chain joins TRBV2 and TRBJ2-7; 9 nucleotides match TRBD2. Germline V lookup: CDR1 SNHLY, CDR2 FYNNEI. This CDR3 is 14 amino acids long. The trim removed 8 bases at V and 6 bases at J, leaving 11 bases unmatched. The CDR3 region has the DNA TGTGCCAGCTTAGTCGATAGCGGGAGTAGCGAGCAGTACTTC. This sequence encodes CASLVDSGSSEQYF.

This clonotype was seen just once. A much larger clonotype is one base distant, so this may be a read error. The rearrangement links TRBV10-3 to TRBJ2-5, with 8 positions matching TRBD1. This CDR3 comprises 14 residues. Germline V lookup: CDR1 ENHRY, CDR2 SYGVKD. The DNA of the CDR3 is TGTGCCATCAGTGCAAGCAGGGGGCAAGATACCCAGTACTTC. This sequence encodes CAISASRGQDTQYF.

The chain combines TRBV29-1 with TRBJ1-5, with D possibly being TRBD1 (5 bases). Per germline, CDR1 SQVTM and CDR2 ANQGSEA. This CDR3 spans 12 amino acids. Trimming stripped 8 bases from V and 9 bases from J, with 17 bases between. The CDR3 loop reads CSTTTGPGPQHF. CDR3 coding DNA: TGCAGCACAACCACAGGACCGGGGCCCCAGCATTTT.

This clonotype was counted at least ten times. This CDR3 is CASKLTLAGGRDKNIQYF. DNA for the CDR3: TGTGCCAGCAAGCTTACACTAGCGGGGGGGAGAGACAAAAACATTCAGTACTTC. The chain carries TRBV6-5 and TRBJ2-4, with TRBD2 matching over 13 bases. This CDR3 region has 18 residues. After removal of 7 bases from V and 3 bases from J, the junction contained 12 bases not matched to a gene. Germline loops: CDR1 MNHEY, CDR2 SVGAGI.

V and J are TRBV19 and TRBJ1-1, with 11 bases matching TRBD1. Germline assignment: CDR1 LNHDA and CDR2 SQIVND (reference sequence). The CDR3 totals 16 residues. The junction had 9 bases not matched to a gene; V was cut back by 5 bases and J by 4 bases. CDR3 in DNA: TGTGCCAGTAGTCCAGGACAGGGGGCGGGAGCCACTGAAGCTTTCTTT. Translating it yields CASSPGQGAGATEAFF. The variable domain in full, completed from reference TRBV19 and TRBJ1-1, reads DGGITQSPKYLFRKEGQNVTLSCEQNLNHDAMYWYRQDPGQGLRLIYYSQIVNDFQKGDIAEGYSVSREKKESFPLTVTSAQKNPTAFYLCASSPGQGAGATEAFFGQGTRLTVV.